Below, 24 T cell receptor beta chains from the same sample are listed, as sequenced in a study of blood T cell repertoires in COVID-19 (TCRdb year 2020). Library preparation was by the immunoSEQ multiplex PCR assay. Drawn from immuneACCESS, this table holds only the in-frame rearrangements with V and J called that TCRdb kept. Clones are partly lost; checked studies trace under half to an unresolved V gene and leave the rest unexplained. In this sample the table shows over 130,000 clones, about 86% of which occur a single time. The ten largest account for 2.5% to 4% of the sample. The sequenced material came from peripheral blood. These receptors all come from a man between 65 and 85 years old with acute or convalescent COVID-19.

The chain recombines TRBV5-6 with TRBJ1-2, with 7 bases matching TRBD1. The ends lost 5 bases at V and 8 bases at J; junction bases unmatched: 6. CDR1 and CDR2 (germline): SGHDT, YYEEEE. This CDR3 has 12 residues. The CDR3 DNA reads as TGTGCCAGCAGACCCGAGGGGGCCGGCTACACCTTC. It specifies CASRPEGAGYTF.

The rearrangement links TRBV28 to TRBJ1-2; D is perhaps TRBD1 (5 bases). Per the germline V gene, CDR1 is MDHEN and CDR2 is SYDVKM. The CDR3 totals 14 residues. V was pared by 6 bases and J by 6 bases, with 17 bases between. CDR3 DNA: TGTGCCAGCAGCCATGACAGAGGCCGCCATGGCTACACCTTC. It encodes CASSHDRGRHGYTF.

V and J are TRBV18 and TRBJ2-3, with D unclear. The CDR3 sequence is 12 residues long. The germline V and J ends were trimmed by 3 bases and 6 bases, with 7 bases remaining between them. In germline, CDR1 is KGHSH, CDR2 LQKENI. The CDR3 DNA follows: TGTGCCAGCTCACCGCGTGGTGATACGCAGTATTTT. The encoded protein is CASSPRGDTQYF.

In nucleotides, the CDR3 is TGTGCCAGCAGCCCCGGACTAGCTGTTTTAGAGACCCAGTACTTC. Protein: CASSPGLAVLETQYF. This rearrangement joins TRBV9 to TRBJ2-5, with TRBD2 identical over 8 bases. The V gene's germline CDR1 is SGDLS and CDR2 YYNGEE. After removal of 4 bases from V and 4 bases from J, the junction contained 9 bases not matched to a gene. The CDR3 extends over 15 amino acids. Using reference TRBV9 and TRBJ2-5 for the parts outside the CDR3, the full variable domain is DSGVTQTPKHLITATGQRVTLRCSPRSGDLSVYWYQQSLDQGLQFLIQYYNGEERAKGNILERFSAQQFPDLHSELNLSSLELGDSALYFCASSPGLAVLETQYFGPGTRLLVL.

The gene calls are TRBV7-2 and TRBJ2-5; 11 nucleotides line up with TRBD2. V shed 3 bases and J 5 bases; nucleotides not matched to a gene: 8. The CDR3 sequence is 16 residues long. Germline values: CDR1 SGHTA, CDR2 FQGNSA. This CDR3 is CASSLGLAGGLETQYF. CDR3 DNA sequence: TGTGCCAGCAGCTTGGGGTTAGCGGGAGGGTTGGAGACCCAGTACTTC.

The chain couples TRBV28 to TRBJ2-2, with 9 bases matching TRBD1. After removal of 10 bases from V and 6 bases from J, the junction contained 9 bases not matched to a gene. Per germline, CDR1 MDHEN and CDR2 SYDVKM. The CDR3 is 14 amino acids. CDR3 sequence reads: CATEQGAVPGELFF. The DNA for the CDR3 is TGTGCCACTGAACAGGGGGCGGTGCCCGGGGAGCTGTTTTTT. Filled out from reference TRBV28 and TRBJ2-2, the complete variable domain reads DVKVTQSSRYLVKRTGEKVFLECVQDMDHENMFWYRQDPGLGLRLIYFSYDVKMKEKGDIPEGYSVSREKKERFSLILESASTNQTSMYLCATEQGAVPGELFFGEGSRLTVL.

The V call is TRBV7-2, the J call TRBJ2-3, with D possibly being TRBD2 (5 bases). CDR3 length: 22 amino acids. The germline V gene has CDR1 SGHTA and CDR2 FQGNSA. V lost 0 bases to trimming and J lost 2 bases, with 30 bases between them. The CDR3 DNA reads as TGTGCCAGCAGCTTAGCCCCCGGCCCCGGCAGTACGGGGTCGGGTCACACAGATACGCAGTATTTT. Amino acid sequence: CASSLAPGPGSTGSGHTDTQYF.

This clone was seen a handful of times. The rearrangement links TRBV6-5 to TRBJ2-7; tentatively, D is TRBD1 (5 bases). Germline V gives CDR1 MNHEY, CDR2 SVGAGI. CDR3 length: 13 amino acids. Trimming left V 6 bases short and J 3 bases short, with 12 bases between. CDR3 amino acids: CASRLSTVYEQYF. The DNA for the CDR3 is TGTGCCAGCAGGTTGTCGACAGTCTACGAGCAGTACTTC.

This clone was seen only once. The V call is TRBV6-2 or TRBV6-3, the J call TRBJ2-1; 10 positions match TRBD1. J gave up 8 bases and V 0 bases, and 7 bases lay outside the gene matches. Germline lookup yields CDR1 MNHEY and CDR2 SVGEGT. The CDR3 consists of 16 residues. The CDR3 is CASSYSGTGVDDEQFF. CDR3 DNA sequence: TGTGCCAGCAGTTACTCAGGGACAGGGGTTGATGATGAGCAGTTCTTC.

This chain links TRBV4-1 with TRBJ1-4; 8 nucleotides match TRBD1. This CDR3 contains 15 residues. Unmatched junction bases numbered 10, after V lost 5 bases and J lost 8 bases. The germline gives CDR1 MGHRA, CDR2 YSYEKL. The CDR3 region is CASSTRQGREEKLFF. The CDR3 nucleotides read TGCGCCAGCAGCACCCGACAGGGGAGGGAGGAAAAACTGTTTTTT.

The chain joins TRBV3-1 (or the pseudogene TRBV3-2) to TRBJ1-2, with 7 bases lining up with TRBD1. The CDR3 length is 14 residues. The V and J ends lost 4 bases and 6 bases, in that order; junction bases with no gene match: 8. From germline, CDR1 is LGHDT and CDR2 YNNKEL (reference sequence). CDR3 bases: TGTGCCAGCAGCCGACAGGGAGGTTTTGATGGCTACACCTTC. It is translated as CASSRQGGFDGYTF.

The gene calls are TRBV4-1 and TRBJ1-6, with 10 bases that match TRBD1. Germline V lookup: CDR1 MGHRA, CDR2 YSYEKL. With 4 bases clipped from V and 7 bases from J, the junction kept 4 bases outside the gene matches. The CDR3 loop spans 15 amino acids. The CDR3 here is CASSPGQGPNSPLHF. For the CDR3, the DNA is TGCGCCAGCAGCCCGGGACAGGGGCCAAATTCACCCCTCCACTTT.

The rearrangement uses TRBV9 and TRBJ1-6; 8 bases align to TRBD1. The CDR3 totals 15 residues. The V and J ends lost 1 base and 6 bases, in that order; junction bases with no gene match: 3. CDR1 and CDR2 (germline): SGDLS, YYNGEE. DNA for the CDR3: TGTGCCAGCAGCGTACAGGGGGCGGTTAATTCACCCCTCCACTTT. This encodes CASSVQGAVNSPLHF.

The rearrangement links TRBV3-1 (or the pseudogene TRBV3-2) to TRBJ1-2; 7 bases are shared with TRBD1. Trimming at V came to 4 bases and at J to 3 bases, leaving 2 bases not matched to a gene. Germline lookup yields CDR1 LGHDT and CDR2 YNNKEL (reference sequence). This CDR3 has 13 residues. CDR3 sequence: CASSPTGDYGYTF. For the CDR3, the DNA is TGTGCCAGCAGCCCTACAGGGGACTATGGCTACACCTTC.

This clone came up once. The J gene is TRBJ1-1, the V gene TRBV6-5, with 8 bases aligning to TRBD1. With V trimmed by 5 bases and J by 5 bases, 4 bases remained unmatched. This CDR3 has 13 residues. The germline CDR1 and CDR2 sequences are MNHEY and SVGAGI. The CDR3 loop is CASSQDRATEAFF. The CDR3 nucleotides read TGTGCCAGCAGTCAGGACAGGGCGACTGAAGCTTTCTTT.

The chain uses TRBV5-6 and TRBJ1-1; possible D gene TRBD1, 6 bases. The germline gives CDR1 SGHDT, CDR2 YYEEEE. V lost 4 bases and J 3 bases, leaving 13 bases between the germline ends. The length of the CDR3 is 14 residues. DNA of the CDR3: TGTGCCAGCAGCCCACAGGGATGGGACACTGAAGCTTTCTTT. It is translated as CASSPQGWDTEAFF.

This clone was seen only once. V usage is TRBV9 and J usage is TRBJ2-1; TRBD2 aligns across 7 bases. With V trimmed by 0 bases and J by 3 bases, 9 bases remained unmatched. Germline V lookup: CDR1 SGDLS, CDR2 YYNGEE. The CDR3 is made up of 17 amino acids. DNA of the CDR3: TGTGCCAGCAGCGTAGGGGTCTCAAGCGGGATCTACAATGAGCAGTTCTTC. The encoded protein is CASSVGVSSGIYNEQFF.

J is TRBJ2-2 and V is TRBV19; TRBD2 matches 10 bases. V was pared by 4 bases and J by 7 bases, with 3 bases of the junction left unmatched. Germline V lookup: CDR1 LNHDA, CDR2 SQIVND (reference sequence). CDR3 length equals 14 residues. The CDR3 DNA reads as TGTGCCAGTAGTACCAGCGGGAGGGGCGGGGAGCTGTTTTTT. Translated, it gives CASSTSGRGGELFF.

The genes are TRBV28 and TRBJ2-3; D might be TRBD2 (6 bases). The CDR3 extends over 14 amino acids. Germline-derived CDR1 and CDR2 are MDHEN and SYDVKM. V lost 8 bases and J lost 1, with 13 bases in between. This CDR3 is CASWDSQRTDTQYF. CDR3 sequence (DNA): TGTGCCAGCTGGGACTCCCAGCGCACAGATACGCAGTATTTT. Drawing the rest from reference TRBV28 and TRBJ2-3, the complete variable domain is DVKVTQSSRYLVKRTGEKVFLECVQDMDHENMFWYRQDPGLGLRLIYFSYDVKMKEKGDIPEGYSVSREKKERFSLILESASTNQTSMYLCASWDSQRTDTQYFGPGTRLTVL.

The chain carries TRBV6-2 or TRBV6-3 and TRBJ1-2, with D perhaps TRBD1 (6 bases). Germline CDR1 is MNHEY and CDR2 is SVGEGT. V was trimmed by 2 bases and J by 4 bases, leaving 11 bases between them. This CDR3 comprises 14 residues. The CDR3 is CASSYTGWAYGYTF. CDR3 coding DNA: TGTGCCAGCAGTTACACAGGGTGGGCCTATGGCTACACCTTC.

The chain couples TRBV30 to TRBJ1-5; 7 nucleotides line up with TRBD1. This CDR3 has 14 amino acids. From germline, CDR1 is GTSNPN and CDR2 SVGIG (reference sequence). Trimming cost V 4 bases and J 7 bases; bases outside gene matches: 10. This CDR3 is CAWMGQGGGQPQHF. The CDR3 DNA reads as TGTGCCTGGATGGGACAAGGAGGGGGCCAGCCCCAGCATTTT. Variable domain in full (rest from reference TRBV30 and TRBJ1-5): SQTIHQWPATLVQPVGSPLSLECTVEGTSNPNLYWYRQAAGRGLQLLFYSVGIGQISSEVPQNLSASRPQDRQFILSSKKLLLSDSGFYLCAWMGQGGGQPQHFGDGTRLSIL.

The CDR3 protein is CASSIGGHNSNQPQHF. CDR3 nucleotides: TGTGCCAGTAGTATAGGGGGGCATAATAGCAATCAGCCCCAGCATTTT. The chain joins TRBV19 to TRBJ1-5, with a possible D match to TRBD1 (6 bases). CDR3 length equals 16 residues. Germline CDR1 and CDR2: LNHDA and SQIVND (reference sequence). Trimming removed 1 base from V and 0 bases from J, with 10 bases in between.

This clone was counted once. The rearrangement joins TRBV28 to TRBJ1-2, with D tentatively TRBD1 (5 bases). The CDR3 covers 15 residues. The V end was cut by 7 bases, the J end by 4 bases, with 19 bases between. Per the germline V gene, CDR1 is MDHEN and CDR2 is SYDVKM. The CDR3 sequence is CASTPPRDESYGYTF. The CDR3 nucleotides are TGTGCCAGCACCCCTCCCAGGGATGAAAGCTATGGCTACACCTTC.

The chain joins TRBV12-2 to TRBJ2-1; TRBD2, the table's D call, was not compared with the DNA. TRBV12-2 is flagged as a pseudogene. CDR3 length: 19 residues. The CDR3 nucleotides are TGTGCAAGTCGCTTAGTAGGGGCGGGACTAGCGGGAGGACAGAATGAGCAGTTCTTC. It translates to CASRLVGAGLAGGQNEQFF.